A single sample is the source of the 20 T cell receptor beta chains below, sequenced in a study of blood T cell repertoires in COVID-19. Generated by immunoSEQ multiplex PCR, the TCRdb table keeps only in-frame clones and is missing some. The table lists around 130,000 clones, 80% of them singletons, with 16% in the top ten. Source material: peripheral blood. Source of these receptors: a man in his sixties with active or convalescent COVID-19.

DNA of the CDR3: TGTGCCAGCAGCACAGGAATTCAAAAGAGACACGAGCAGTACTTC. As protein: CASSTGIQKRHEQYF. The chain uses TRBV28 and TRBJ2-7, with D maybe TRBD1 (5 bases). Trimming cost V 6 bases and J 5 bases, with 20 bases left between them. This CDR3 comprises 15 residues. The germline CDR1 and CDR2 sequences are MDHEN and SYDVKM.

DNA of the CDR3: TGTGCCAGCAGCCTCGGACAGGGCACTGAAGCTTTCTTT. Translating gives CASSLGQGTEAFF. The genes are TRBV7-9 and TRBJ1-1, with 8 bases lining up with TRBD1. Germline loops: CDR1 SEHNR, CDR2 FQNEAQ (reference sequence). V dropped 5 bases and J dropped 4; count of bases not matched to a gene: 3. This CDR3 is built from 13 residues.

The chain is built from TRBV11-3 and TRBJ1-5; D is perhaps TRBD1 (6 bases). The CDR3 has 16 amino acids. V shed 5 bases and J shed 2 bases, with 16 bases lying between them. Germline CDR1 is SGHNT and CDR2 is YENEEA. This CDR3 reads CASSPTHRDGNQPQHF. DNA for the CDR3: TGTGCCAGCAGCCCGACCCACAGGGATGGCAATCAGCCCCAGCATTTT. The variable domain in full, with the rest retrieved from reference TRBV11-3 and TRBJ1-5, is EAGVVQSPRYKIIEKKQPVAFWCNPISGHNTLYWYLQNLGQGPELLIRYENEEAVDDSQLPKDRFSAERLKGVDSTLKIQPAELGDSAVYLCASSPTHRDGNQPQHFGDGTRLSIL.

CDR3 sequence: CATSRDAIYNEQFF. CDR3 DNA: TGTGCCACCAGCAGAGATGCGATTTACAATGAGCAGTTCTTC. This sequence joins TRBV15 and TRBJ2-1, with D unclear. Germline V gene lookup returns CDR1 LNHNV and CDR2 YYDKDF (reference sequence). V lost 0 bases and J 4 bases, leaving 7 bases between the germline ends. CDR3 length: 14 amino acids.

This clone occurred once. The chain links TRBV3-1 (or the pseudogene TRBV3-2) to TRBJ1-2, with TRBD1 as a possible D gene (5 bases). V was pared by 0 bases and J by 4 bases, with 9 bases between. This CDR3 spans 14 amino acids. The V gene's germline CDR1 is LGHDT and CDR2 YNNKEL (reference sequence). The CDR3 here is CASSQDRVAYGYTF. The DNA of the CDR3 is TGTGCCAGCAGCCAAGACAGGGTGGCCTATGGCTACACCTTC.

The CDR3: CASSEWGGADTQYF. CDR3 DNA: TGTGCCAGCAGCGAGTGGGGAGGCGCAGATACGCAGTATTTT. The chain couples TRBV9 to TRBJ2-3, with D perhaps matching TRBD2 (6 bases). The CDR3 covers 14 residues. Per germline, CDR1 SGDLS and CDR2 YYNGEE. Trimming took 3 bases from V and 4 from J, leaving 12 bases between them.

This clone turned up a few times. This chain joins TRBV28 and TRBJ2-1; 10 nucleotides agree with TRBD2. Losses at the gene ends were 6 bases for V and 8 bases for J; bases not matched to a gene: 7. Germline V gives CDR1 MDHEN, CDR2 SYDVKM. The CDR3 runs 14 residues. The CDR3 spells CASRSSGSSYEQFF. CDR3 nucleotides: TGTGCCAGCAGGTCTAGCGGGAGTAGCTATGAGCAGTTCTTC.

The chain couples TRBV6-1 to TRBJ2-2, with D perhaps matching TRBD2 (6 bases). CDR1 and CDR2 (germline): MNHNS, SASEGT. CDR3 length equals 13 residues. V dropped 7 bases and J dropped 2 bases, with 8 bases sitting between them. The CDR3 DNA follows: TGTGCCAGCATGGCGGGAAACACCGGGGAGCTGTTTTTT. Amino acid sequence: CASMAGNTGELFF.

This sequence joins TRBV18 and TRBJ1-1, with 10 bases matching TRBD1. The J segment lost 0 bases and the V segment lost 0 bases, leaving 4 bases of the junction unmatched. The CDR3 consists of 17 residues. Germline assignment: CDR1 KGHSH and CDR2 LQKENI. CDR3 bases: TGTGCCAGCTCACCACCGCGGGACAGGGGAATGAACACTGAAGCTTTCTTT. Its protein product is CASSPPRDRGMNTEAFF.

V gene TRBV28 combines with J gene TRBJ2-5, with D possibly being TRBD2 (6 bases). This CDR3 has 18 residues. V was trimmed by 3 bases and J by 3 bases, leaving 23 bases between them. Germline CDR1 is MDHEN and CDR2 is SYDVKM. The CDR3 DNA sequence: TGTGCCAGCAGTTTTAGTAGGGGCGCGGGACGGGGGAAAGAGACCCAGTACTTC. Residues: CASSFSRGAGRGKETQYF.

The chain couples TRBV19 to TRBJ1-5; TRBD1 might be the D (6 bases). CDR3 length equals 20 residues. Trimming shortened V by 3 bases and J by 2 bases, and 26 bases separated the two germline ends. Germline V gene data show CDR1 as LNHDA and CDR2 as SQIVND (reference sequence). The CDR3 DNA reads TGTGCCAGTAGTATGAGTGGATGGGGCGCAGGGGAAGGCGGCAATCAGCCCCAGCATTTT. This codes for CASSMSGWGAGEGGNQPQHF.

V usage is TRBV4-2 and J usage is TRBJ2-7; 8 nucleotides line up with TRBD2. J lost 3 bases, V lost 4 bases, and 14 bases had no gene match. This CDR3 spans 17 amino acids. Germline V gene lookup returns CDR1 LGHNA and CDR2 YNFKEQ. The CDR3 here is CASSPNPGLEGLYEQYF. In DNA form, the CDR3 reads TGTGCCAGCAGCCCCAACCCGGGACTAGAGGGGCTCTACGAGCAGTACTTC.

This chain joins TRBV3-1 (or the pseudogene TRBV3-2) and TRBJ2-7; TRBD2 is a possible D gene (6 bases). The CDR3 covers 20 residues. V was cut by 2 bases and J by 0 bases, with 26 bases left in between. Germline CDR1 LGHDT, CDR2 YNNKEL (reference sequence). CDR3 in amino acids: CASSQPDGRDLQYSSYEQYF. The CDR3 bases are TGTGCCAGCAGCCAACCCGATGGGCGGGATTTACAGTATAGCTCCTACGAGCAGTACTTC.

The chain combines TRBV11-2 with TRBJ2-3; D may be TRBD1 (6 bases). V lost 4 bases and J lost 2, with 13 bases in between. Germline V gene data show CDR1 as SGHAT and CDR2 as FQNNGV. The CDR3 has 15 amino acids. CDR3 sequence: CASSSQGLFTDTQYF. The CDR3 coding sequence is TGTGCCAGCAGCTCCCAGGGGCTTTTCACAGATACGCAGTATTTT.

The chain links TRBV5-4 to TRBJ2-7; 9 nucleotides align to TRBD2. Germline assignment: CDR1 SGHNT and CDR2 YYREEE (reference sequence). V gave up 1 base and J gave up 6 bases; unmatched junction bases: 8. The CDR3 spans 15 residues. CDR3 sequence reads: CASSLKVAGDGEQYF. The CDR3 DNA reads as TGTGCCAGCAGCTTGAAAGTAGCGGGAGACGGCGAGCAGTACTTC.

This sequence joins TRBV15 and TRBJ2-5; 8 bases fit TRBD2. Trimming removed 1 base from V and 4 bases from J; junction bases left unmatched: 5. The CDR3 length is 15 residues. In germline, CDR1 is LNHNV, CDR2 YYDKDF (reference sequence). For the CDR3, the DNA is TGTGCCACCAGCAGAGTGAGCGGGAGAGGAGAGACCCAGTACTTC. Encoded protein: CATSRVSGRGETQYF. The full variable domain, with the rest looked up from reference TRBV15 and TRBJ2-5, is DAMVIQNPRYQVTQFGKPVTLSCSQTLNHNVMYWYQQKSSQAPKLLFHYYDKDFNNEADTPDNFQSRRPNTSFCFLDIRSPGLGDTAMYLCATSRVSGRGETQYFGPGTRLLVL.

The chain is built from TRBV9 and TRBJ2-7; TRBD1 matches at 8 bases. The V segment lost 3 bases and the J segment 7 bases; nucleotides outside the gene matches: 9. CDR3 length equals 14 residues. Germline CDR1 and CDR2: SGDLS and YYNGEE. The CDR3 reads CASSASGQGGEQYF. In nucleotides, the CDR3 is TGTGCCAGCAGCGCATCCGGACAGGGCGGGGAGCAGTACTTC.

DNA of the CDR3: TGTGCCATCGGCCGACAGACGAACACTGAAGCTTTCTTT. Its translation: CAIGRQTNTEAFF. V and J are TRBV10-3 and TRBJ1-1, with TRBD1 as a possible D gene (5 bases). Trimming left V 8 bases short and J 1 base short, with 11 bases between. The CDR3 runs 13 residues. The germline CDR1 and CDR2 sequences are ENHRY and SYGVKD.

This clone was recorded once. The genes are TRBV6-2 or TRBV6-3 and TRBJ1-1, with 7 nucleotides matching TRBD1. Germline-derived CDR1 and CDR2 are MNHEY and SVGEGT. J lost 0 bases, V lost 6 bases, and 7 bases had no gene match. The CDR3 length is 15 residues. CDR3: CASSPGQTLNTEAFF. The CDR3 nucleotides read TGTGCCAGCAGCCCGGGACAGACCTTGAACACTGAAGCTTTCTTT.

The V and J genes are TRBV5-4 and TRBJ2-7, with 9 bases that match TRBD1. V trimming: 4 bases; J trimming: 5 bases; junction bases outside the gene matches: 1. CDR1 is SGHNT and CDR2 is YYREEE in the germline V gene (reference sequence). The CDR3 contains 12 residues. The CDR3 DNA sequence: TGTGCCAGCAGCAGGACAGGGGACGAGCAGTACTTC. Protein sequence: CASSRTGDEQYF.